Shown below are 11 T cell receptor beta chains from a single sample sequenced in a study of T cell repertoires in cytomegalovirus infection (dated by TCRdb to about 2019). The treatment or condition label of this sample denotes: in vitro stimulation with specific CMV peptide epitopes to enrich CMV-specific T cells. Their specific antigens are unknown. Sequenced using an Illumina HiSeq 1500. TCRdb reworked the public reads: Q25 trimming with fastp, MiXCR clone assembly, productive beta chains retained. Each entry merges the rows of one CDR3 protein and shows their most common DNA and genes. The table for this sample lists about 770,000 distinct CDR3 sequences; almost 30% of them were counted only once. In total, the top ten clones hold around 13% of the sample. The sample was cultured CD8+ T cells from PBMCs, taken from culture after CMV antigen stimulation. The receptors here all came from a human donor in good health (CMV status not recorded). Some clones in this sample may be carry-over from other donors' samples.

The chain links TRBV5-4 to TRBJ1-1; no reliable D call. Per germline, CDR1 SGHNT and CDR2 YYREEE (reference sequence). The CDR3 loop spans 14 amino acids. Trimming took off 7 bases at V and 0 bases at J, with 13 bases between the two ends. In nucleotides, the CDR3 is TGTGCCAGCTATGACGGGGAGATGAACACTGAAGCTTTCTTT. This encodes CASYDGEMNTEAFF.

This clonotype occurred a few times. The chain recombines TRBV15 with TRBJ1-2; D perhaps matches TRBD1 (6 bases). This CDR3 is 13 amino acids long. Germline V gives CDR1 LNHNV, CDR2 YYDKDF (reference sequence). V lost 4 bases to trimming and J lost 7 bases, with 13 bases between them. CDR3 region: CATSTGTRGGYTF. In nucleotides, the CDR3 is TGTGCCACCAGCACCGGGACCAGGGGTGGCTACACCTTC.

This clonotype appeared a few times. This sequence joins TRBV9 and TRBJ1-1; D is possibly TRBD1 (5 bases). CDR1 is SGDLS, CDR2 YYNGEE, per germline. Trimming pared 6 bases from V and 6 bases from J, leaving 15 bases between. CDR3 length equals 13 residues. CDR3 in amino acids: CASNGGAEAEAFF. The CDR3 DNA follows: TGTGCCAGCAACGGAGGGGCAGAGGCTGAAGCTTTCTTT. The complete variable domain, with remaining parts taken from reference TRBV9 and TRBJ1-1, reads DSGVTQTPKHLITATGQRVTLRCSPRSGDLSVYWYQQSLDQGLQFLIQYYNGEERAKGNILERFSAQQFPDLHSELNLSSLELGDSALYFCASNGGAEAEAFFGQGTRLTVV.

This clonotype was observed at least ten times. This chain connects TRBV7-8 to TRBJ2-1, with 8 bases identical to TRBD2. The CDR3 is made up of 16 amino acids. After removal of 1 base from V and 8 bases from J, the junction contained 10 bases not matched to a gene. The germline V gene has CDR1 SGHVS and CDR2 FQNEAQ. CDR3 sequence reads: CASSLEVRGAADEQFF. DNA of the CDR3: TGTGCCAGCAGCTTAGAGGTGCGGGGGGCGGCAGATGAGCAGTTCTTC.

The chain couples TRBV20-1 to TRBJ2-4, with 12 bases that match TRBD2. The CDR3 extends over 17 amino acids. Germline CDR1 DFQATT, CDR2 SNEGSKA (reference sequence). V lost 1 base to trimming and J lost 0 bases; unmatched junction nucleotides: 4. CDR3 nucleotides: TGCAGTGCTAGAGTTCTAGCGGGGGGGCGAGCCAAAAACATTCAGTACTTC. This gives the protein CSARVLAGGRAKNIQYF.

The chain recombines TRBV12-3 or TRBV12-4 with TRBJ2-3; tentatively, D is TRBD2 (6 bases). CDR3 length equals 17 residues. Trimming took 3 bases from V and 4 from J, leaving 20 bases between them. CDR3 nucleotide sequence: TGTGCCAGCAGTTTCATCATAAGGGTCGGGGGTTCAGATACGCAGTATTTT. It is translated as CASSFIIRVGGSDTQYF.

The chain's CDR3 is CASSSRGYYEQYV. CDR3 coding DNA: TGTGCCAGCAGTTCACGGGGGTACTACGAGCAGTACGTC. The chain combines TRBV6-6 with TRBJ2-7; the D gene is possibly TRBD2 (6 bases). The CDR3 spans 13 residues. Germline V gene data show CDR1 as MNHNY and CDR2 as SVGAGI (reference sequence). Trimming pared 4 bases from V and 3 bases from J, leaving 10 bases between.

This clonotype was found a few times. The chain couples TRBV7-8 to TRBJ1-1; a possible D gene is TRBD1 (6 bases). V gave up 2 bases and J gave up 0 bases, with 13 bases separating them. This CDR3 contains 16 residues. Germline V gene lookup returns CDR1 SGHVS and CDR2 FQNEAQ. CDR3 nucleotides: TGTGCCAGCAGCTTATATGGGGAGGGGGTGAACACTGAAGCTTTCTTT. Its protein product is CASSLYGEGVNTEAFF.

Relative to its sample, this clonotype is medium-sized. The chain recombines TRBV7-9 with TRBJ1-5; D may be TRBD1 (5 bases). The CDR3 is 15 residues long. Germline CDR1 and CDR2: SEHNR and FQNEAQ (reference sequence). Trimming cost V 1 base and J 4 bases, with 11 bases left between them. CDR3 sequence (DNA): TGTGCCAGCAGCTTAGAAGGGACCTTAAATCAGCCCCAGCATTTT. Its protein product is CASSLEGTLNQPQHF.

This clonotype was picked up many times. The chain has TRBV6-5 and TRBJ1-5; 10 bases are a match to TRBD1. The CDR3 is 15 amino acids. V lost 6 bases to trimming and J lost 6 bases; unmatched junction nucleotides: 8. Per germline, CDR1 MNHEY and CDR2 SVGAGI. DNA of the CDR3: TGTGCCAGCAGAAGCGGACAGGGGGAGAGTCAGCCCCAGCATTTT. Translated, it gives CASRSGQGESQPQHF.

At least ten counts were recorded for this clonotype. The DNA for the CDR3 is TGTGCCAGCAGTTATGAAACGGCGCCTATTGACGAGCAGTACTTC. Its protein is CASSYETAPIDEQYF. The chain has TRBV7-2 and TRBJ2-7; D gene unclear. The ends were cut back, 6 bases at V and 5 bases at J, with 20 bases in the middle. This CDR3 is built from 15 residues. Per the germline V gene, CDR1 is SGHTA and CDR2 is FQGNSA.